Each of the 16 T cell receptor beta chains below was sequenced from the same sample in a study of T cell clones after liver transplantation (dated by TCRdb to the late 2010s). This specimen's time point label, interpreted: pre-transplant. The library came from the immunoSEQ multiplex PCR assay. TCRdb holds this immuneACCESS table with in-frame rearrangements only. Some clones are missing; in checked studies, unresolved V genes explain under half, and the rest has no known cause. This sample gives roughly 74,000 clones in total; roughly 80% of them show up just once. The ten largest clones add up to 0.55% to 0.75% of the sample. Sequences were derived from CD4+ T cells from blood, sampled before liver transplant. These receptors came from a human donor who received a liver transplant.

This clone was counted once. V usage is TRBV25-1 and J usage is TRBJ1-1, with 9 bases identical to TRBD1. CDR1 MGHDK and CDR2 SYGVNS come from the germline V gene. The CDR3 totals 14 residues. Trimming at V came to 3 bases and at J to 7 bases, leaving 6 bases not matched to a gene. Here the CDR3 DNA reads TGTGCCAGCAGTGATCCCACAGGGGGCGATGAAGCTTTCTTT. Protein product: CASSDPTGGDEAFF.

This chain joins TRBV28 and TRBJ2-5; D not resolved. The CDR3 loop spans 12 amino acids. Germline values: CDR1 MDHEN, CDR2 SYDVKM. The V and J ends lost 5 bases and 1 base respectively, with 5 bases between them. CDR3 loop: CASSNLQETQYF. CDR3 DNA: TGTGCCAGCAGTAACCTCCAAGAGACCCAGTACTTC.

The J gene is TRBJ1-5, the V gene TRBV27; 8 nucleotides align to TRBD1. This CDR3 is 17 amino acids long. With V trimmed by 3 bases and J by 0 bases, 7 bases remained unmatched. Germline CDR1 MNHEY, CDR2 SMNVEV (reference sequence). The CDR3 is CASSFGQGQGSNQPQHF. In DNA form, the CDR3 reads TGTGCCAGCAGTTTCGGACAGGGTCAGGGTAGCAATCAGCCCCAGCATTTT.

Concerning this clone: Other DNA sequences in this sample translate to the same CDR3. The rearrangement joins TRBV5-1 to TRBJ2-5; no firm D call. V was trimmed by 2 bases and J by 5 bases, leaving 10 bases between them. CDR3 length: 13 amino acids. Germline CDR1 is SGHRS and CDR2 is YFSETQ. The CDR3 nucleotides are TGCGCCAGCAGCTTCGGAGTGGGGGAGACCCAGTACTTC. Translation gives CASSFGVGETQYF.

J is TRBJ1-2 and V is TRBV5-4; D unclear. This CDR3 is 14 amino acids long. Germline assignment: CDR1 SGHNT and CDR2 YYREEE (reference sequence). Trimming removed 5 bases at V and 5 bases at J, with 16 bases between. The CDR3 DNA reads TGTGCCAGCAGAGAAACTTGGGCAGGATATGGCTACACCTTC. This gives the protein CASRETWAGYGYTF.

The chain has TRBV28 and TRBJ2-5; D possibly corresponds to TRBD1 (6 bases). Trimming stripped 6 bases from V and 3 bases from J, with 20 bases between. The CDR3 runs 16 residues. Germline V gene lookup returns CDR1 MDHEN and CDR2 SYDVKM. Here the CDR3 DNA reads TGTGCCAGCAGCCGCCCTTCAGGGACACCCGAAGAGACCCAGTACTTC. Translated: CASSRPSGTPEETQYF.

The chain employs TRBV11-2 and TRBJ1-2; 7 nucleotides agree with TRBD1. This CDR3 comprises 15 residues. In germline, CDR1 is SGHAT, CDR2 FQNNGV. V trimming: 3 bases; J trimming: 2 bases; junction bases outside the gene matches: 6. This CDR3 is CASSLNRDSNYGYTF. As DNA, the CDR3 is TGTGCCAGCAGCTTGAACCGGGACAGCAACTATGGCTACACCTTC.

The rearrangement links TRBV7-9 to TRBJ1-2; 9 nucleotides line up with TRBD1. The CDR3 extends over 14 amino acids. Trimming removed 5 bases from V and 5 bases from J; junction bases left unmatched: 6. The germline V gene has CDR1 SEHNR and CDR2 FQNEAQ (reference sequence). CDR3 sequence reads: CASSPWDRAYGYTF. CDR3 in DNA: TGTGCCAGCAGCCCTTGGGACAGGGCTTATGGCTACACCTTC.

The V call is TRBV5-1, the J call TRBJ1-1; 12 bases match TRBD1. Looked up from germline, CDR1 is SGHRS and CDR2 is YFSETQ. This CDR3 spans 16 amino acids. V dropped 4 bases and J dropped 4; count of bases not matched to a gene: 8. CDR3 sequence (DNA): TGCGCCAGCAGCCCGGGGACAGGGGGCGCGGGCACTGAAGCTTTCTTT. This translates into CASSPGTGGAGTEAFF.

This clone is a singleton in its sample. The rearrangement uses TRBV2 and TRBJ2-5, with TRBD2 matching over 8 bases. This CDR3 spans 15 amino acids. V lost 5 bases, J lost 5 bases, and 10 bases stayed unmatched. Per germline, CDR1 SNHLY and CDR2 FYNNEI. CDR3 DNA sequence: TGTGCCAGCAGTATTCTAGCGGGTCCTCCTGAGACCCAGTACTTC. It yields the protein CASSILAGPPETQYF.

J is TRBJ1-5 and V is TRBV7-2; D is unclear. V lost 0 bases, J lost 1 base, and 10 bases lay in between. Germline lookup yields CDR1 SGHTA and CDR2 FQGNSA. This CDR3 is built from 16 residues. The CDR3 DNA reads TGTGCCAGCAGCTTAGCATCCAGAGGAAGCAATCAGCCCCAGCATTTT. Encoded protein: CASSLASRGSNQPQHF.

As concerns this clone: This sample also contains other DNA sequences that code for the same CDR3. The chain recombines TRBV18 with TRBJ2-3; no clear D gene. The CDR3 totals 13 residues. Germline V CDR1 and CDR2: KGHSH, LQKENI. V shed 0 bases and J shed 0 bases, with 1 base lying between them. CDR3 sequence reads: CASSPPSTDTQYF. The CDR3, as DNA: TGTGCCAGCTCACCACCTAGCACAGATACGCAGTATTTT.

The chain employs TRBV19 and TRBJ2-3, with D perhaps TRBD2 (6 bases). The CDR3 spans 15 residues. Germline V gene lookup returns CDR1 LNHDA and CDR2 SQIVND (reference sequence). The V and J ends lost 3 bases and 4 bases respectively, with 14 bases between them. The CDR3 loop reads CASSMEGKGADTQYF. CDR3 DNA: TGTGCCAGTAGTATGGAGGGGAAAGGGGCAGATACGCAGTATTTT. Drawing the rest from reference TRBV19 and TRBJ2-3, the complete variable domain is DGGITQSPKYLFRKEGQNVTLSCEQNLNHDAMYWYRQDPGQGLRLIYYSQIVNDFQKGDIAEGYSVSREKKESFPLTVTSAQKNPTAFYLCASSMEGKGADTQYFGPGTRLTVL.

The CDR3 spells CASSLGLAVTDTQYF. The CDR3 DNA follows: TGTGCCAGCAGCTTGGGACTAGCGGTCACAGATACGCAGTATTTT. The chain combines TRBV9 with TRBJ2-3; 11 bases align to TRBD2. Germline V gives CDR1 SGDLS, CDR2 YYNGEE. V shed 4 bases, J shed 2 bases, and the junction held 3 bases outside the gene matches. The CDR3 covers 15 residues.

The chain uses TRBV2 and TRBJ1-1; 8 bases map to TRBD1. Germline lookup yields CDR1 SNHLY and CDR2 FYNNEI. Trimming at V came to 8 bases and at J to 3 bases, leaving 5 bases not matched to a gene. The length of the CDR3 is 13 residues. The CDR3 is CASQTDRDTEAFF. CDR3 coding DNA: TGTGCCAGCCAAACGGACAGGGACACTGAAGCTTTCTTT.

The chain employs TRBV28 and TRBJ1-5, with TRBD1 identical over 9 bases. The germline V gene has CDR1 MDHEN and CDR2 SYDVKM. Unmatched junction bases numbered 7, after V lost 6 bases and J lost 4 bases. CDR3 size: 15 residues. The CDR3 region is CASRLGTGINQPQHF. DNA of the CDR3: TGTGCCAGCAGACTGGGGACAGGGATAAATCAGCCCCAGCATTTT.